These T cell receptor beta chains were read from a single sample in a study of cytomegalovirus exposure and HLA in healthy donors. Some clones are missing from TCRdb's copy, which holds only in-frame ones; the method was immunoSEQ multiplex PCR. The sample yields approximately 190,000 clones, roughly 86% seen once. Material for sequencing was PBMCs. These receptors all stem from a man aged 40-50 years in good health and CMV-seropositive. CDR3s include the opening cysteine and the closing phenylalanine or tryptophan. Each record gives: D gene, clone size, J gene, V gene, CDR3 protein, CDR3 DNA. The D gene is left open where the match is weak. Expanded clones are given a class, and other clones once, few, many or no size at all.

NA,NA,TRBJ1-1,TRBV18,CASSPTTSARGNTEAFF,TGTGCCAGCTCACCAACGACGTCAGCCAGGGGGAACACTGAAGCTTTCTTT
NA,once,TRBJ2-7,TRBV2,CSSSTAGYEQYF,TGTTCCAGCAGCACCGCCGGCTACGAGCAGTACTTC
NA,NA,TRBJ1-4,TRBV9,CASSERGGHEKLFF,TGTGCCAGCAGCGAAAGGGGGGGGCATGAAAAACTGTTTTTT
NA,NA,TRBJ2-7,TRBV28,CASNLPGGSNEQYF,TGTGCCAGCAATCTACCAGGGGGGTCTAACGAGCAGTACTTC
NA,NA,TRBJ1-1,TRBV4-1,CASSRDVGRLGRAFF,TGCGCTAGCAGCCGAGACGTTGGTAGGCTTGGGAGAGCTTTCTTT
NA,NA,TRBJ1-4,TRBV18,CASSRGANEKLFF,TGTGCCAGCTCACGGGGCGCTAATGAAAAACTGTTTTTT
NA,NA,TRBJ1-3,TRBV30,CAWGLNIRSGNTIYF,TGTGCCTGGGGGCTGAACATTCGATCTGGAAACACCATATATTTT
TRBD1,NA,TRBJ1-1,TRBV5-5,CASSLGQGMNTEAFF,TGTGCCAGCAGCTTGGGACAGGGAATGAACACTGAAGCTTTCTTT
NA,few,TRBJ2-7,TRBV28,CASSFSQGEQYF,TGTGCCAGCAGTTTCTCGCAGGGCGAGCAGTACTTC
NA,once,TRBJ1-2,TRBV7-9,CASSLTGGYTF,TGTGCCAGCAGCTTAACAGGGGGCTACACCTTC
NA,NA,TRBJ1-4,TRBV28,CASSSEDPTGEKLFF,TGTGCCAGCAGTTCTGAAGACCCCACAGGAGAGAAACTGTTTTTT
TRBD1,NA,TRBJ2-2,TRBV5-1,CASSPISTGDRELFF,TGCGCCAGCAGCCCGATCTCGACAGGGGACCGGGAGCTGTTTTTT
NA,NA,TRBJ2-5,TRBV7-2,CASSSTGQETQYF,TGTGCCAGCAGCTCAACAGGGCAAGAGACCCAGTACTTC
TRBD2,NA,TRBJ2-3,TRBV28,CASSPPSGITDTQYF,TGTGCCAGCAGTCCTCCTAGCGGGATTACAGATACGCAGTATTTT
TRBD1,NA,TRBJ1-4,TRBV28,CASSFQGAAGEKLFF,TGTGCCAGCAGTTTCCAGGGGGCGGCAGGGGAAAAACTGTTTTTT
NA,NA,TRBJ2-5,TRBV7-2,CASSPSLGRGSRETQYF,TGTGCCAGCAGCCCGAGCCTGGGGCGAGGCTCCCGAGAGACCCAGTACTTC
TRBD1,NA,TRBJ2-5,TRBV7-9,CASSLSLGTGGVNMETQYF,TGTGCCAGCAGCTTATCGTTGGGGACAGGGGGCGTAAACATGGAGACCCAGTACTTC
TRBD2,NA,TRBJ2-4,TRBV9,CASSVGTGGPSVNIQYF,TGTGCCAGCAGCGTAGGTACGGGAGGGCCCTCGGTAAACATTCAGTACTTC
TRBD2,once,TRBJ2-3,TRBV29-1,CSALIAGGFSDTQYF,TGCAGCGCCCTCATTGCGGGAGGTTTTTCGGATACGCAGTATTTT
NA,once,TRBJ1-1,TRBV28,CASGGLLGGVAFF,TGTGCCAGCGGGGGACTTCTGGGGGGGGTGGCTTTCTTT
TRBD1,NA,TRBJ2-2,TRBV5-6,CASRGQGYGELFF,TGTGCCAGCAGAGGACAGGGCTACGGGGAGCTGTTTTTT
TRBD2,NA,TRBJ2-3,TRBV5-1,CASSWSGTDTDTQYF,TGCGCCAGCAGCTGGAGCGGGACGGACACAGATACGCAGTATTTT
TRBD2,NA,TRBJ2-3,TRBV5-8,CASSGGLAGTGDTQYF,TGTGCCAGCAGCGGAGGACTAGCGGGAACCGGAGATACGCAGTATTTT
TRBD2,few,TRBJ2-5,TRBV7-9,CASRKGLPGSAGRETQYF,TGTGCCAGCAGAAAGGGTCTTCCAGGATCCGCCGGGAGGGAGACCCAGTACTTC
NA,NA,TRBJ2-3,TRBV7-3,CAPTGGNADTQYF,TGTGCCCCAACGGGGGGCAATGCAGATACGCAGTATTTT
NA,NA,TRBJ1-1,TRBV5-1,CASREMRNTEAFF,TGCGCCAGCAGAGAGATGCGGAACACTGAAGCTTTCTTT
TRBD2,NA,TRBJ2-3,TRBV19,CASSTGLAGGRYTDTQYF,TGTGCCAGTAGTACGGGACTAGCGGGAGGGCGTTACACAGATACGCAGTATTTT
NA,few,TRBJ2-7,TRBV10-3,CAISETGFSYEQYF,TGTGCCATCAGTGAGACAGGGTTTTCCTACGAGCAGTACTTC
NA,NA,TRBJ1-5,TRBV5-6,CASSFTGNQPQHF,TGTGCCAGCAGCTTTACAGGGAATCAGCCCCAGCATTTT
TRBD1,once,TRBJ2-2,TRBV5-6,CASSLWQGANTGELFF,TGTGCCAGCAGCCTATGGCAGGGGGCGAACACCGGGGAGCTGTTTTTT
NA,NA,TRBJ2-3,TRBV4-2,CASSQDIWSGADTQYF,TGTGCCAGCAGCCAAGATATCTGGTCCGGAGCAGATACGCAGTATTTT
NA,NA,TRBJ2-4,TRBV28,CASSSTGLGNIQYF,TGTGCCAGCAGCTCAACAGGGCTTGGGAACATTCAGTACTTC
NA,NA,TRBJ1-1,TRBV6-5,CAISYREVTEAFF,TGTGCCATCAGTTACAGGGAGGTCACTGAAGCTTTCTTT
TRBD1,NA,TRBJ1-6,TRBV7-2,CASSLRARDRGRNSPLHF,TGTGCCAGCAGCTTAAGGGCCCGGGACAGGGGGCGGAATTCACCCCTCCACTTT
TRBD2,NA,TRBJ2-1,TRBV5-1,CASSSSPSGRGGNEQFF,TGCGCCAGCAGCTCATCGCCCAGCGGGAGGGGAGGCAATGAGCAGTTCTTC
TRBD1,NA,TRBJ1-1,TRBV10-3,CAIKPGGRETEAFF,TGTGCCATCAAACCAGGGGGAAGAGAGACTGAAGCTTTCTTT
TRBD1,NA,TRBJ1-2,TRBV9,CASSRDRPYYGYTF,TGTGCCAGCAGCCGGGACAGGCCCTACTATGGCTACACCTTC
TRBD1,NA,TRBJ2-1,TRBV5-1,CASSSGTGDYNEQFF,TGCGCCAGCAGCTCCGGGACAGGGGATTACAATGAGCAGTTCTTC
TRBD2,once,TRBJ2-3,TRBV10-3,CAISASGGSTDTQYF,TGTGCCATCAGCGCTAGCGGGGGATCCACAGATACGCAGTATTTT
TRBD2,NA,TRBJ2-1,TRBV9,CASSVGVSGYYNEQFF,TGTGCCAGCAGCGTAGGTGTTAGCGGGTATTACAATGAGCAGTTCTTC
NA,NA,TRBJ1-6,TRBV5-4,CASTLLASNSPLHF,TGTGCCAGCACCCTATTAGCGAGTAATTCACCCCTCCACTTT
NA,once,TRBJ2-4,TRBV6-1,CASSEALRGSVQGAGTENIQYF,TGTGCCAGCAGTGAAGCGCTTCGGGGGTCAGTTCAAGGAGCAGGGACGGAAAACATTCAGTACTTC
NA,NA,TRBJ2-7,TRBV13,CASSLGTGRSSYEQYF,TGTGCCAGCAGCTTAGGCACAGGGCGTAGCTCCTACGAGCAGTACTTC
NA,NA,TRBJ2-7,TRBV27,CASSLSGGYGSYEQYF,TGTGCCAGCAGTTTATCCGGTGGTTATGGCTCCTACGAGCAGTACTTC
TRBD2,NA,TRBJ2-1,TRBV10-3,CAITNIAGAENEQFF,TGTGCCATCACCAACATAGCGGGAGCGGAAAATGAGCAGTTCTTC